A single sample is the source of the 19 T cell receptor beta chains below, sequenced in a study of blood T cell repertoires in COVID-19. Assay: immunoSEQ multiplex PCR; the TCRdb copy retains only in-frame clones and omits some. The sample lists 300,000 to 450,000 clones; around 90% were seen once. Specimen: peripheral blood. The receptors were sampled from a woman in her thirties with COVID-19, enrolled during active disease.

The chain has TRBV9 and TRBJ2-5; no definite D call. The germline V gene has CDR1 SGDLS and CDR2 YYNGEE. V lost 0 bases, J lost 7 bases, and 10 bases lay in between. There are 13 residues in the CDR3. CDR3: CASSVEHRGTQYF. The DNA for the CDR3 is TGTGCCAGCAGCGTAGAACATAGAGGGACCCAGTACTTC.

This chain connects TRBV4-3 to TRBJ2-1; 9 bases match TRBD2. Trimming took 5 bases from V and 2 from J; bases not matched to a gene: 4. This CDR3 spans 15 amino acids. CDR1 LGHNA and CDR2 YSLEER come from the germline V gene. CDR3 nucleotide sequence: TGCGCCAGCAGCTTAGCGGGGGCCACCTACAATGAGCAGTTCTTC. Protein product: CASSLAGATYNEQFF.

The rearrangement joins TRBV27 to TRBJ1-2; a possible D gene is TRBD1 (6 bases). V lost 6 bases, J lost 4 bases, and 15 bases lay in between. The germline V gene encodes CDR1 MNHEY and CDR2 SMNVEV (reference sequence). This CDR3 comprises 14 residues. The CDR3 sequence: CASRGNRAGYGYTF. The CDR3 DNA reads as TGTGCCAGCAGGGGAAACAGGGCAGGCTATGGCTACACCTTC.

The genes are TRBV11-2 and TRBJ2-7, with D perhaps TRBD1 (6 bases). V shed 1 base and J shed 6 bases, with 22 bases lying between them. Germline V lookup: CDR1 SGHAT, CDR2 FQNNGV. The CDR3 contains 17 residues. The CDR3 DNA reads TGTGCCAGCAGCTTAGTTATGGTTTTGGGGGCGCCGGGCGAGCAGTACTTC. This codes for CASSLVMVLGAPGEQYF.

The chain carries TRBV5-1 and TRBJ1-6; TRBD1 aligns across 7 bases. V gave up 6 bases and J gave up 3 bases; unmatched junction bases: 9. The CDR3 runs to 16 residues. CDR1 is SGHRS, CDR2 YFSETQ, per germline. The CDR3 reads CASNAGQSLYNSPLHF. CDR3 DNA: TGCGCCAGCAACGCGGGACAGTCACTCTATAATTCACCCCTCCACTTT. Full variable domain (remainder filled in from reference TRBV5-1 and TRBJ1-6): KAGVTQTPRYLIKTRGQQVTLSCSPISGHRSVSWYQQTPGQGLQFLFEYFSETQRNKGNFPGRFSGRQFSNSRSEMNVSTLELGDSALYLCASNAGQSLYNSPLHFGNGTRLTVT.

The genes are TRBV3-1 (or the pseudogene TRBV3-2) and TRBJ2-7; perhaps TRBD2 as D (6 bases). CDR1 and CDR2 from the germline V gene are LGHDT and YNNKEL (reference sequence). The ends were cut back, 1 base at V and 1 base at J, with 14 bases in the middle. The length of the CDR3 is 16 residues. The CDR3 nucleotides are TGTGCCAGCAGCCAAGGTTATCGGGGAGGTTCCTACGAGCAGTACGTC. This gives the protein CASSQGYRGGSYEQYV.

The DNA of the CDR3 is TGTGCCAGCAGGCCCACAAACCCACTTCGGGAGATCTACGAGCAGTACGTC. Its translation: CASRPTNPLREIYEQYV. This rearrangement joins TRBV6-4 to TRBJ2-7; D may be TRBD2 (6 bases). Germline V gene data show CDR1 as MRHNA and CDR2 as SNTAGT. CDR3 length equals 17 residues. Trimming pared 6 bases from V and 3 bases from J, leaving 24 bases between.

V usage is TRBV23-1 and J usage is TRBJ2-7; D is undetermined. TRBV23-1 is sorted into the ORF group, with uncertain function. The germline V and J ends were trimmed by 4 bases and 2 bases, with 9 bases remaining between them. The CDR3 extends over 13 amino acids. CDR3: CASSPNRTYEQYV. The CDR3 bases are TGCGCCAGCAGTCCCAACAGAACCTACGAGCAGTACGTC.

The chain carries TRBV5-1 and TRBJ2-5; 8 nucleotides agree with TRBD2. V gave up 6 bases and J gave up 3 bases; unmatched junction bases: 10. The CDR3 is 15 residues long. Per germline, CDR1 SGHRS and CDR2 YFSETQ. The CDR3 spells CASTPLGTSKETQYF. Written as DNA, the CDR3 is TGCGCCAGCACCCCTCTCGGGACTAGTAAAGAGACCCAGTACTTC.

This clone has more than one count but fewer than ten. The genes are TRBV6-6 and TRBJ1-6, with TRBD1 matching 7 bases. The germline CDR1 and CDR2 sequences are MNHNY and SVGAGI (reference sequence). The length of the CDR3 is 14 residues. With V trimmed by 5 bases and J by 11 bases, 9 bases remained unmatched. CDR3 DNA sequence: TGTGCCAGCAGTCTAGAGGGGGCAACGCCACCCCTCCACTTT. Its translation: CASSLEGATPPLHF.

The CDR3 region has the DNA TGTGCCAGCAGTTACTCGATCCCAGGGGGCAAAAACATTCAGTACTTC. Protein: CASSYSIPGGKNIQYF. This rearrangement joins TRBV6-5 to TRBJ2-4; the match to TRBD1 covers 7 bases. J lost 3 bases, V lost 0 bases, and 5 bases had no gene match. Germline-derived CDR1 and CDR2 are MNHEY and SVGAGI. This CDR3 is 16 amino acids long.

The chain is built from TRBV6-5 and TRBJ2-1; TRBD2 agrees at 13 bases. The V and J ends lost 4 bases and 14 bases, in that order; junction bases with no gene match: 5. Germline CDR1 reads MNHEY; CDR2 reads SVGAGI. The CDR3 has 13 residues. The CDR3 bases are TGTGCCAGCAGTTGGACTAGCGGGGGAGGGGAGTTCTTC. This translates into CASSWTSGGGEFF.

In its sample, this clone was seen a few times. This chain connects TRBV28 to TRBJ1-1; weak D call: TRBD1 (5 bases). V was shortened by 6 bases and J by 2 bases, with 16 bases between the two germline ends. Per germline, CDR1 MDHEN and CDR2 SYDVKM. CDR3 size: 15 residues. CDR3 coding DNA: TGTGCCAGCAGCCCAGGGTCAGAGCAAAACACTGAAGCTTTCTTT. Residues: CASSPGSEQNTEAFF.

V gene TRBV11-2 combines with J gene TRBJ2-5; 7 positions agree with TRBD2. The germline gives CDR1 SGHAT, CDR2 FQNNGV. The CDR3 extends over 16 amino acids. V lost 3 bases and J lost 4; bases outside the gene matches: 11. CDR3 in amino acids: CASSFRREGLGETQYF. The CDR3 DNA reads TGTGCCAGCAGCTTCAGGAGGGAGGGCCTAGGAGAGACCCAGTACTTC.

CDR3 sequence (DNA): TGTGCCACCAGTGATTTGCAGGGGGCTGGAAACACCATATATTTT. The encoded protein is CATSDLQGAGNTIYF. The rearrangement joins TRBV24-1 to TRBJ1-3; 7 bases are shared with TRBD1. From germline, CDR1 is KGHDR and CDR2 SFDVKD. The trim removed 0 bases at V and 2 bases at J, leaving 0 bases unmatched. The CDR3 is 15 amino acids.

In its sample, this clone was seen a few times. The chain has TRBV7-6 and TRBJ1-2; TRBD1 matches at 7 bases. Germline CDR1 and CDR2: SGHVS and FNYEAQ. This CDR3 is built from 15 residues. Trimming at V came to 4 bases and at J to 8 bases, leaving 13 bases not matched to a gene. The CDR3 bases are TGTGCCAGCAGCTATGGGGCGACAGGGTCGGTCGGCTACACCTTC. Residues: CASSYGATGSVGYTF. The full variable domain, its missing parts supplied by reference TRBV7-6 and TRBJ1-2, is GAGVSQSPRYKVTKRGQDVALRCDPISGHVSLYWYRQALGQGPEFLTYFNYEAQQDKSGLPNDRFSAERPEGSISTLTIQRTEQRDSAMYRCASSYGATGSVGYTFGSGTRLTVV.

This chain connects TRBV27 to TRBJ2-7, with D possibly matching TRBD2 (6 bases). This CDR3 has 14 amino acids. V lost 4 bases, J lost 0 bases, and 10 bases lay in between. Germline CDR1 and CDR2: MNHEY and SMNVEV (reference sequence). The CDR3 nucleotides read TGTGCCAGCAGTTCAAGACTAGGCTCCTACGAGCAGTACGTC. Translating it yields CASSSRLGSYEQYV.

The chain carries TRBV11-2 and TRBJ2-7; unclear D gene. Trimming removed 0 bases from V and 3 bases from J, with 9 bases in between. This CDR3 contains 14 residues. Per the germline V gene, CDR1 is SGHAT and CDR2 is FQNNGV. The CDR3 DNA reads TGTGCCAGCAGCTTAGATTTTGAGAACTACGAGCAGTACGTC. Translating it yields CASSLDFENYEQYV.

The chain carries TRBV11-3 and TRBJ1-4; possible D gene TRBD1, 5 bases. Germline lookup yields CDR1 SGHNT and CDR2 YENEEA. Between the trimmed V and J ends, which lost 2 bases and 5 bases, there was a span of 12 bases. The CDR3 runs 15 residues. The DNA of the CDR3 is TGTGCCAGCAGCTTAACCCGACAGCAAAATGAAAAACTGTTTTTT. This codes for CASSLTRQQNEKLFF. Using reference TRBV11-3 and TRBJ1-4 for the parts outside the CDR3, the full variable domain is EAGVVQSPRYKIIEKKQPVAFWCNPISGHNTLYWYLQNLGQGPELLIRYENEEAVDDSQLPKDRFSAERLKGVDSTLKIQPAELGDSAVYLCASSLTRQQNEKLFFGSGTQLSVL.